Only a few counts were recorded for the clone carrying this T cell receptor beta chain. The antigen is unknown. These data come from a study of T-cell memory formation after mild COVID-19. Study observations and caveats: Within pre-infection memory, some responding clones were found, suggesting cross-reactive memory joined.

The CDR3 sequence is 11 residues long. Trimming shortened V by 7 bases and J by 6 bases, and 10 bases separated the two germline ends. In germline, CDR1 is SQVTM, CDR2 ANQGSEA. The authors produced TCR alpha and TCR beta cDNA libraries with sample barcodes and UMIs by 5'RACE using constant-segment primers. One entry per CDR3 protein, called by TCRdb with MiXCR from the 5' RACE reads. The table lists about 290,000 distinct CDR3 sequences, 15% to 20% of them singletons. The chain couples TRBV29-1 to TRBJ2-1, with D perhaps matching TRBD2 (6 bases). This TCR derives from a man between 18 and 35 years old who had mild COVID-19 (a few samples of this study predate the infection). Cell type and time point are not known. Source material: PBMCs or a T cell subset sorted from them (not recorded which). CDR3: CSGGGFNEQFF. DNA for the CDR3: TGCAGCGGTGGGGGGTTCAATGAGCAGTTCTTC.